What follows is one TCR beta chain and its context. Sequenced by immunoSEQ multiplex PCR; TCRdb stores in-frame clones only, minus some. This table has 310,000 or so clones, 80% to 90% appearing once. Two negative PCRs, clearance, or symptom resolution were required of recovered Cohort 3 donors. These data originate in a study of blood T cell repertoires in COVID-19. This TCR came from a woman aged 18-35 years who had recovered from COVID-19. The sequenced material came from PBMCs or T cells enriched from blood (not recorded which).

CDR3 DNA sequence: TGTGCCACGGGGACCGGGGAGCTGTTTTTT. Translated: CATGTGELFF. The chain employs TRBV5-4 and TRBJ2-2; TRBD2 might be the D (5 bases). Trimming removed 9 bases at V and 5 bases at J, with 5 bases between. Germline assignment: CDR1 SGHNT and CDR2 YYREEE (reference sequence). This CDR3 is 10 amino acids long.